The 3 T cell receptor beta chains below come from one sample, sequenced in a study of T cells in Graves' hyperthyroidism and ophthalmopathy (dated by TCRdb to the late 2010s). Library preparation employed multiplex PCR. TCRdb records Illumina HiSeq 2000 as the sequencer. The TCR beta CDR3 regions were amplified from RNA transcripts. The TCR CDR3 was subjected to a first round of RT-PCR using the HTBI primer set and the Qiagen OneStep RT-PCR kit. Using fastp at Q25 and MiXCR, TCRdb reprocessed the public reads and kept productive beta chains. Each entry is one CDR3 protein sequence, shown with its most common DNA and genes. Recorded for this sample are about 300,000 distinct CDR3 sequences; 15% to 20% of them occurred a single time. The ten largest clones capture roughly 40% of the sample. Sequencing was performed on blood. Receptors originate from a man aged 45-65 years with Graves' ophthalmopathy.

Ten or more counts support this clonotype. CDR3 amino acids: CASRSPGHSSYEQYF. As DNA, the CDR3 is TGTGCCAGCAGGTCACCGGGACATTCCTCCTACGAGCAGTACTTC. The chain is built from TRBV11-3 and TRBJ2-7, with D possibly TRBD1 on 6 matching bases. Per the germline V gene, CDR1 is SGHNT and CDR2 is YENEEA. V was pared by 6 bases and J by 0 bases, with 15 bases between. There are 15 residues in the CDR3.

This clonotype was observed a few times. The genes are TRBV11-3 and TRBJ2-1; 7 bases map to TRBD2. CDR3 length: 16 residues. V lost 4 bases and J lost 7; bases outside the gene matches: 13. The germline V gene has CDR1 SGHNT and CDR2 YENEEA. The CDR3: CASSSLGGGSGNEQFF. The CDR3 DNA is TGTGCCAGCAGCTCCCTGGGGGGAGGGTCGGGGAATGAGCAGTTCTTC. The whole variable domain, filled in from reference TRBV11-3 and TRBJ2-1, reads EAGVVQSPRYKIIEKKQPVAFWCNPISGHNTLYWYLQNLGQGPELLIRYENEEAVDDSQLPKDRFSAERLKGVDSTLKIQPAELGDSAVYLCASSSLGGGSGNEQFFGPGTRLTVL.

This clonotype has more than one count but fewer than ten. This chain connects TRBV3-1 to TRBJ1-6; maybe TRBD1 (5 bases). The germline V and J ends were trimmed by 6 bases and 2 bases, with 17 bases remaining between them. The CDR3 has 17 amino acids. Per the germline V gene, CDR1 is LGHDT and CDR2 is YNNKEL (reference sequence). As DNA, the CDR3 is TGTGCCAGCAGACCTAGGGGAGGGGCCGCCTATAATTCACCCCTCCACTTT. It translates to CASRPRGGAAYNSPLHF. Full variable domain (rest looked up from reference TRBV3-1 and TRBJ1-6): DTAVSQTPKYLVTQMGNDKSIKCEQNLGHDTMYWYKQDSKKFLKIMFSYNNKELIINETVPNRFSPKSPDKAHLNLHINSLELGDSAVYFCASRPRGGAAYNSPLHFGNGTRLTVT.